The clone carrying this T cell receptor (beta chain) was seen a few times. These data originate in a study of T-cell reconstitution after alpha-beta-depleted transplantation in children. A TCRbeta library incorporating unique molecular identifiers was prepared. Each CDR3 protein gets one entry after TCRdb re-called the PCR reads with MiXCR. Of about 360,000 distinct CDR3 sequences in the sample, more than 10% were seen once. CDR1 is DFQATT and CDR2 is SNEGSKA in the germline V gene (reference sequence). V lost 4 bases, J lost 8 bases, and 12 bases lay in between. This CDR3 is 13 amino acids long. The material sequenced was PBMCs, taken from the stem cell graft. This clonotype originated in a human donor who donated a stem cell graft to a child with Fanconi anemia. The chain is built from TRBV20-1 and TRBJ1-6, with a possible D match to TRBD1 (6 bases). The CDR3 reads CSAKQGFDSPLHF. The CDR3 coding sequence is TGCAGTGCTAAACAGGGATTTGATTCACCCCTCCACTTT.